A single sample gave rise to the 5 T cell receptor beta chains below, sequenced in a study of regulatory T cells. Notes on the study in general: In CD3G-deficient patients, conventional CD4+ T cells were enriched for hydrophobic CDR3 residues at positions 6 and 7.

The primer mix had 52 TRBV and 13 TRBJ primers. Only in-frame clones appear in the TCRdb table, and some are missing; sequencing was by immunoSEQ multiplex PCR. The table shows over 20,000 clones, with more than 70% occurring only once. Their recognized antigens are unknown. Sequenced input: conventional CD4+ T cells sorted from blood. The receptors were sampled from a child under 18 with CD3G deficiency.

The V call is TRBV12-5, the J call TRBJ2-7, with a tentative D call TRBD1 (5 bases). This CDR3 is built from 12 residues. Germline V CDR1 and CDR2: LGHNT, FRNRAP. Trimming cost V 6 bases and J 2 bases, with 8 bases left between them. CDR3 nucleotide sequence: TGTGCTAGTGGCAAGGACACCTACGAGCAGTACTTC. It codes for CASGKDTYEQYF.

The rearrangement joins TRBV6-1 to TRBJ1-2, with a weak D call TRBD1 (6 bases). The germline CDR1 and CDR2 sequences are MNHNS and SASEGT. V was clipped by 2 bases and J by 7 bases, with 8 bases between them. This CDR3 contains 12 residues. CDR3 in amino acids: CASSELQGGYTF. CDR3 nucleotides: TGTGCCAGCAGTGAACTACAGGGTGGCTACACCTTC.

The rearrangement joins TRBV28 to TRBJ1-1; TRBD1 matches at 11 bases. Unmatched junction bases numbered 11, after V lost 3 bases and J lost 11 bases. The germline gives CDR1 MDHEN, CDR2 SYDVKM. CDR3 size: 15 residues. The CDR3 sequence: CASSLSGTGGARAFF. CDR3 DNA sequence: TGTGCCAGCAGTTTGAGCGGGACAGGGGGTGCGCGGGCTTTCTTT.

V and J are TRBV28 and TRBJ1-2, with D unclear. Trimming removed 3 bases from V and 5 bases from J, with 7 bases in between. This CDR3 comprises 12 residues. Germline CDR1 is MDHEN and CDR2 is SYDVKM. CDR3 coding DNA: TGTGCCAGCAGTTTTACGGATTATGGCTACACCTTC. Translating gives CASSFTDYGYTF.

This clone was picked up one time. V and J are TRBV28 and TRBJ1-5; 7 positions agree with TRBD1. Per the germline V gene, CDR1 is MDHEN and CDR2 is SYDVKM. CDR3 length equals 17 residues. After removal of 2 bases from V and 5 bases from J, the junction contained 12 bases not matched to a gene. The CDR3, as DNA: TGTGCCAGCAGTTTACTCAGGGGGAGGAACCTCTATCAGCCCCAGCATTTT. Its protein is CASSLLRGRNLYQPQHF. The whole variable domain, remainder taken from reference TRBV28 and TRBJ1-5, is DVKVTQSSRYLVKRTGEKVFLECVQDMDHENMFWYRQDPGLGLRLIYFSYDVKMKEKGDIPEGYSVSREKKERFSLILESASTNQTSMYLCASSLLRGRNLYQPQHFGDGTRLSIL.